Detailed here is one T cell receptor beta chain. The CDR3 is 17 amino acids. Germline V gene lookup returns CDR1 KGHSH and CDR2 LQKENI. The V and J ends lost 2 bases and 4 bases, in that order; junction bases with no gene match: 12. In the authors' workflow: Researchers report that nucleated cell counts were estimated from reference gene primer amplification. Repertoires were generated with immunoSEQ multiplex PCR, while TCRdb's copy carries only in-frame clones and drops some. The DNA gave D and trimming, while V, J and clone size come from that table. The sample consists of around 400,000 clones, 70% to 90% of them appearing once. Assignment of participants to cohorts was predicated upon participant-reported clinical history. Within 2 weeks of study entry, exposed participants had contacted a PCR-confirmed or clinician-diagnosed COVID-19 case. The data were taken from a study of blood T cell repertoires in COVID-19. As for the study in general: There were acute and convalescent COVID-19 samples, and they came from the United States, Italy and Spain.

The source is a woman between 18 and 30 years old who had been exposed to COVID-19. Sequenced input: PBMCs or T cells enriched from blood (not recorded which). The V and J genes are TRBV18 and TRBJ2-7; TRBD1 agrees at 9 bases. CDR3 in DNA: TGTGCCAGCTCACCATTCCCCCCGGGACAGGGATTTTACGAGCAGTACTTC. Encoded protein: CASSPFPPGQGFYEQYF.